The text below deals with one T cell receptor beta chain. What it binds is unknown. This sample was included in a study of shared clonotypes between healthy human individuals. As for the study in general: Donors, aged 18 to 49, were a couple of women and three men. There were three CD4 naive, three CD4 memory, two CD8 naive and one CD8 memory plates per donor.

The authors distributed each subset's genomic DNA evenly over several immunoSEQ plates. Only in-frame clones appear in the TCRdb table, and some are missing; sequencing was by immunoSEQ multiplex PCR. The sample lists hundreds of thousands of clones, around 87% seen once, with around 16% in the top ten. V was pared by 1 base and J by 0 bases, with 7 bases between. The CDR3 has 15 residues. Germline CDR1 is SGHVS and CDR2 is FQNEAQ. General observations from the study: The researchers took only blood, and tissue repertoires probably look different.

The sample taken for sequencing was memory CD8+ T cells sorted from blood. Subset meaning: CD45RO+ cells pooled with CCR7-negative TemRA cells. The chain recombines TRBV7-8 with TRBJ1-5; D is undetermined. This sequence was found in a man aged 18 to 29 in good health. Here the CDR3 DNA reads TGTGCCAGCAGCTTAGGGGTGAATAGCAATCAGCCCCAGCATTTT. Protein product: CASSLGVNSNQPQHF.